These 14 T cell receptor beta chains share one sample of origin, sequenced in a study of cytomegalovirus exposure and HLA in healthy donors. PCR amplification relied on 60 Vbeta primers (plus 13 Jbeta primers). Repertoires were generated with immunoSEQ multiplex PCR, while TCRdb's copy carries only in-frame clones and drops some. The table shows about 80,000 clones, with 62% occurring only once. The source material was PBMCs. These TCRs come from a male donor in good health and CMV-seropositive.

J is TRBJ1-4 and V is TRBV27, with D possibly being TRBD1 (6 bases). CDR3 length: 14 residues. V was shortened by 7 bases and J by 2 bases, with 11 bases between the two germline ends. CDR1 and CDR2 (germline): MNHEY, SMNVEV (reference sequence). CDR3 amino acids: CASKGVVTNEKLFF. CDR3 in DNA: TGTGCCAGCAAGGGGGTAGTGACTAATGAAAAACTGTTTTTT.

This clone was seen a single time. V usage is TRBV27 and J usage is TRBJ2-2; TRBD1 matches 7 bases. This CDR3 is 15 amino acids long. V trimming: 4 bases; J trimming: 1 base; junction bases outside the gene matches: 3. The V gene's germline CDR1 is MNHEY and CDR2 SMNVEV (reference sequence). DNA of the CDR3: TGTGCCAGCAGTTCCGGGACAGAGAACACCGGGGAGCTGTTTTTT. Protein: CASSSGTENTGELFF.

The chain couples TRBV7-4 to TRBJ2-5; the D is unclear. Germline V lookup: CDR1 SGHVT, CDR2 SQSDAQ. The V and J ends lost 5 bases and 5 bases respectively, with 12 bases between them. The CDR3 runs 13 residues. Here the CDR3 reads CASSPPSQETQYF. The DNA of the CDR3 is TGTGCCAGCAGCCCCCCTAGTCAGGAGACCCAGTACTTC.

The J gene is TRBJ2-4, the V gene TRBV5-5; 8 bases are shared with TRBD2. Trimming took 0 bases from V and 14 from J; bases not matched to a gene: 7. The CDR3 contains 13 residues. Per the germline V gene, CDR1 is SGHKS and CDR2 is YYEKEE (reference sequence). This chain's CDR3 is CASSLVPDGREYF. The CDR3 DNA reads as TGTGCCAGCAGCTTGGTCCCTGACGGGAGGGAGTACTTC.

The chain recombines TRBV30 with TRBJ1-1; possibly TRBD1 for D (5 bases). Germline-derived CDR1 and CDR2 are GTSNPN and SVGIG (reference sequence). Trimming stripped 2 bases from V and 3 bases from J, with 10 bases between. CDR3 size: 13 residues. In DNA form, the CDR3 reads TGTGCCTGGAGTCAGCGGGGCGACACTGAAGCTTTCTTT. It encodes CAWSQRGDTEAFF.

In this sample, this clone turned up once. CDR3 in DNA: TGTGCCAGCAGCTCAGCGGGACCCTTCAATGAGCAGTTCTTC. It codes for CASSSAGPFNEQFF. The chain couples TRBV7-3 to TRBJ2-1; 7 nucleotides match TRBD2. Per germline, CDR1 SGHTA and CDR2 FQGTGA. The CDR3 totals 14 residues. Trimming cost V 4 bases and J 6 bases; bases outside gene matches: 6.

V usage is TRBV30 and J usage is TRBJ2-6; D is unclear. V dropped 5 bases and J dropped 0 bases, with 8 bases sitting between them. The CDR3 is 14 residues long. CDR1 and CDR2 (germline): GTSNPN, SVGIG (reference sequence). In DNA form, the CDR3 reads TGTGCCTGGGGCGGCAGCTCTGGGGCCAACGTCCTGACTTTC. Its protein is CAWGGSSGANVLTF.

CDR3 protein: CASSYSNERNEQFF. For the CDR3, the DNA is TGTGCCAGCAGTTACTCTAACGAGAGAAATGAGCAGTTCTTC. V gene TRBV6-6 combines with J gene TRBJ2-1; D gene uncertain. This CDR3 spans 14 amino acids. V lost 0 bases and J lost 7, with 10 bases in between. Germline CDR1 is MNHNY and CDR2 is SVGAGI (reference sequence).

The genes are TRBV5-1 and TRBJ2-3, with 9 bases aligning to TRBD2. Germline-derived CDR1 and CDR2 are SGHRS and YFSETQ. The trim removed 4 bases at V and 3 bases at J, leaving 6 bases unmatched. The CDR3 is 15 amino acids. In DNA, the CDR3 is TGCGCCAGCAGCGGAGCGGGAGGAGTTACAGATACGCAGTATTTT. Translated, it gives CASSGAGGVTDTQYF.

The CDR3 region has the DNA TGTGCCTGGAGCGAAGGGGCCAGTGAAAAACTGTTTTTT. Protein product: CAWSEGASEKLFF. The gene calls are TRBV30 and TRBJ1-4, with D maybe TRBD1 (5 bases). The CDR3 covers 13 residues. Deletions cut 3 bases from V and 7 bases from J, with 12 bases between. Germline V gene data show CDR1 as GTSNPN and CDR2 as SVGIG (reference sequence).

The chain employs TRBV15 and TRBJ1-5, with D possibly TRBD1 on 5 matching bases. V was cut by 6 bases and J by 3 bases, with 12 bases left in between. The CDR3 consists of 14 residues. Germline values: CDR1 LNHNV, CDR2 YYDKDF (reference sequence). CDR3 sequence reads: CATSRGMDNQPQHF. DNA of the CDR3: TGTGCCACCAGTCGGGGGATGGACAATCAGCCCCAGCATTTT.

CDR3 loop: CATSRGGPGTVYNEQFF. CDR3 nucleotide sequence: TGTGCCACCAGCAGAGGGGGGCCCGGGACAGTTTACAATGAGCAGTTCTTC. The chain joins TRBV15 to TRBJ2-1; 7 positions agree with TRBD1. The CDR3 sequence is 17 residues long. From germline, CDR1 is LNHNV and CDR2 YYDKDF (reference sequence). Trimming at V came to 1 base and at J to 4 bases, leaving 10 bases not matched to a gene.

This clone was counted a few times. The CDR3 loop is CAISEKGTGNEKLFF. The CDR3 DNA reads as TGTGCCATCAGTGAAAAGGGGACAGGGAATGAAAAACTGTTTTTT. The rearrangement links TRBV10-3 to TRBJ1-4; 9 nucleotides line up with TRBD1. The trim removed 3 bases at V and 5 bases at J, leaving 4 bases unmatched. Per germline, CDR1 ENHRY and CDR2 SYGVKD. CDR3 length: 15 amino acids.

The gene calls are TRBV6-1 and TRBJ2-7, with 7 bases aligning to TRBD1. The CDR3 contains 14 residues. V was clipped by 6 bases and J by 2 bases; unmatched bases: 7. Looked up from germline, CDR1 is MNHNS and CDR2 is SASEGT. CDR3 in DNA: TGTGCCAGCAGAAGGACAGGCGCCCCCTACGAGCAGTACTTC. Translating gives CASRRTGAPYEQYF.